The rows below give T cell receptor beta chains drawn from one sample of a study of blood T cells in healthy people across ages. TCRdb analysed the 5' RACE reads with MiXCR anew, one entry per CDR3 protein. The sample holds approximately 900,000 distinct CDR3 sequences, 25% to 30% seen once. The same specimen was also included in a second study, on T cells of mothers and their children.

The sample comprised blood. These receptors were obtained from a woman in her thirties or forties in good health. CDR3s leave out the opening cysteine and the closing phenylalanine or tryptophan. Fields, in order: J gene, V gene, CDR3 protein.

TRBJ2-5	TRBV28	ASSLAGAGGAETQY
TRBJ1-1	TRBV15	ATSSGTEAF
TRBJ1-5	TRBV12-3/TRBV12-4	ASSLARHEPQH
TRBJ1-5	TRBV7-2	ASSLGRGGGNQPQH
TRBJ1-2	TRBV29-1	SVAGSYQLNYGYT
TRBJ1-1	TRBV7-6	ASSFTGSYTEAF
TRBJ1-4	TRBV6-5	AVGPINEKLF
TRBJ2-5	TRBV20-1	SGAHLRQGWETQY
TRBJ2-3	TRBV19	ASSMDLADLTDTQY
TRBJ2-1	TRBV7-2	ASSTAGLAGNEQF
TRBJ2-7	TRBV4-2	ASSQQSPGQGAYEQY
TRBJ1-5	TRBV28	ASSFLSRGQPQH
TRBJ1-2	TRBV5-1	ASSLVRGQGGYT
TRBJ1-2	TRBV10-3	AISASGQGHYT
TRBJ2-2	TRBV28	ASSYGGANTGELF
TRBJ2-1	TRBV6-1	ATSGLAEETQF
TRBJ1-5	TRBV24-1	ATSAGPGQLGSNQPQH
TRBJ2-7	TRBV3-1	ASSPRPSPGEQY
TRBJ2-1	TRBV4-1	ASSQDLGTGVILYNEQF
TRBJ2-1	TRBV4-2	ASSQEQGRGYNEQF
TRBJ1-4	TRBV28	ASSPTGASGKLF
TRBJ1-4	TRBV18	ASSPPSRGTEKLF
TRBJ1-4	TRBV28	ASSARDRANEKLF
TRBJ1-2	TRBV5-1	ASSSTGTDYGYT
TRBJ2-5	TRBV13	TSSSFLAGGEYSETQY
-	TRBV28	ASTRWDEQY
TRBJ1-5	TRBV24-1	ATSEGPGTYNQPQH
TRBJ2-4	TRBV14	ASSQGRGRINIQY
TRBJ2-6	TRBV10-3	AISATGGGGANVLT
TRBJ2-1	TRBV20-1	SASRGTPGNEQF
TRBJ1-5	TRBV6-7	ASSYSIDGPKGLRRSNQPQH
TRBJ2-7	TRBV27	ASSYQAGNEQY
TRBJ2-1	TRBV7-3	ASSFTGLAANEQF
TRBJ1-2	TRBV6-6	ASTPSQGNYGYT
TRBJ2-7	TRBV12-3/TRBV12-4	ASSYDGRQY
TRBJ1-4	TRBV21-1	ASRTGGNEKLF
TRBJ1-3	TRBV7-2	ASSLGIHSGNTIY
TRBJ2-7	TRBV5-1	ASSLGGWTGTGYEQY
TRBJ2-3	TRBV5-1	ASSSSPTSGGPGDTQY
TRBJ1-1	TRBV12-3/TRBV12-4	ASSFKIRTEAF